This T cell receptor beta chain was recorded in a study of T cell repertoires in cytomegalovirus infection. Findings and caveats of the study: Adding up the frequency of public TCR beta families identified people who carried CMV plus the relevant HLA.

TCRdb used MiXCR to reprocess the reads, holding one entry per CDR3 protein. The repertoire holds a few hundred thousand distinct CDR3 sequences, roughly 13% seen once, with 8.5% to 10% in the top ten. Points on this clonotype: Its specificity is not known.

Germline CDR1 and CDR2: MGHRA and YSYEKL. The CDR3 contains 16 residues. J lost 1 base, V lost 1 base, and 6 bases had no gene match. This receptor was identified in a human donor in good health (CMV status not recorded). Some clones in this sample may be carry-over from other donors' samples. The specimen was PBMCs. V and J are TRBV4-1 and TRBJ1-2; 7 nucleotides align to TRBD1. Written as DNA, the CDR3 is TGCGCCAGCAGCCAAGGGTCCGCAGGGGGTAACTATGGCTACACCTTC. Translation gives CASSQGSAGGNYGYTF.